One sample yielded the 32 T cell receptor beta chains listed below, sequenced in a study of a mutant IDH1 vaccine in newly diagnosed glioma. Sequenced by immunoSEQ multiplex PCR; TCRdb stores in-frame clones only, minus some. There are about 40,000 clones in the sample; around 76% occur only once, and 4% to 6.5% lies in the top ten. Time point of the sample: week 23, last vaccination. The study gave 300 ug of mutant IDH1 20-mer peptide per vaccine dose, with topical imiquimod. These receptors' antigens are unknown. The material was PBMCs, obtained from a glioma patient whose treatment included an IDH1 peptide vaccine. These receptor sequences come from a man aged 50-60 years with glioma.

The chain links TRBV2 to TRBJ1-4; D is possibly TRBD1 (6 bases). CDR3 length equals 15 residues. CDR1 is SNHLY and CDR2 is FYNNEI in the germline V gene. V shed 8 bases and J shed 8 bases, with 21 bases lying between them. CDR3 DNA: TGTGCCAGCGTCGGTCCAGGAGGGGGAAAGGAAAAACTGTTTTTT. As protein: CASVGPGGGKEKLFF.

The chain recombines TRBV6-6 with TRBJ1-2, with 9 bases matching TRBD1. The CDR3 sequence is 13 residues long. CDR1 and CDR2 from the germline V gene are MNHNY and SVGAGI (reference sequence). The V and J ends lost 5 bases and 7 bases, in that order; junction bases with no gene match: 5. For the CDR3, the DNA is TGTGCCAGCAGTACCGTGACAGGGGGTGGCTACACCTTC. The encoded protein is CASSTVTGGGYTF.

The chain is built from TRBV4-1 and TRBJ1-2; no reliable D call. Germline values: CDR1 MGHRA, CDR2 YSYEKL. This CDR3 has 16 residues. Trimming shortened V by 0 bases and J by 2 bases, and 13 bases separated the two germline ends. The CDR3 here is CASSQDIQPSNYGYTF. CDR3 nucleotides: TGCGCCAGCAGCCAAGATATACAGCCCTCCAACTATGGCTACACCTTC.

This clone is medium-sized in the sample. The V call is TRBV4-1, the J call TRBJ1-2; no clear D. Germline CDR1 MGHRA, CDR2 YSYEKL. The CDR3 sequence is 12 residues long. Trimming removed 1 base from V and 7 bases from J, with 7 bases in between. CDR3 in amino acids: CASSQGRFGYTF. DNA for the CDR3: TGCGCCAGCAGCCAAGGCAGGTTTGGCTACACCTTC.

The count of this clone is one. This chain joins TRBV5-1 and TRBJ2-7; 10 bases agree with TRBD1. There are 16 residues in the CDR3. Trimming removed 4 bases from V and 7 bases from J; junction bases left unmatched: 14. Germline V gene data show CDR1 as SGHRS and CDR2 as YFSETQ. The CDR3 DNA sequence: TGCGCCAGCAGCCAGACTGGGACAGGGGTAGCGGGTGAGCAGTACTTC. Translating it yields CASSQTGTGVAGEQYF.

V usage is TRBV11-2 and J usage is TRBJ1-1; no clear D. Looked up from germline, CDR1 is SGHAT and CDR2 is FQNNGV. The length of the CDR3 is 16 residues. V lost 1 base, J lost 1 base, and 13 bases lay in between. In nucleotides, the CDR3 is TGTGCCAGCAGCTTAGTACCCCACATAAGGAACACTGAAGCTTTCTTT. Translated: CASSLVPHIRNTEAFF.

The V call is TRBV5-6, the J call TRBJ2-1; maybe TRBD1 (5 bases). CDR1 is SGHDT and CDR2 is YYEEEE in the germline V gene. The CDR3 sequence is 15 residues long. With 2 bases removed from V and 8 bases from J, the gap between germline ends came to 17 bases. The CDR3 here is CASSLGVRLQYEQFF. The CDR3 nucleotides read TGTGCCAGCAGCTTAGGGGTGCGCCTACAATATGAGCAGTTCTTC.

The chain carries TRBV2 and TRBJ2-7; tentatively, D is TRBD2 (6 bases). Germline V gene data show CDR1 as SNHLY and CDR2 as FYNNEI. The V gene lost 6 bases and the J gene lost 3 bases, with 18 bases spanning the gap. The CDR3 covers 15 residues. The CDR3 region is CASRPTTGVGYEQYF. CDR3 nucleotides: TGTGCCAGCAGACCAACCACGGGGGTGGGCTACGAGCAGTACTTC.

The chain is built from TRBV4-3 and TRBJ1-5; D is unresolved. Trimming took 3 bases from V and 7 from J, leaving 10 bases between them. The CDR3 length is 13 residues. Germline CDR1 LGHNA, CDR2 YSLEER. CDR3 region: CASSHMPRQPQHF. For the CDR3, the DNA is TGCGCCAGCAGCCACATGCCCAGGCAGCCCCAGCATTTT.

This clone has only a few counts. The CDR3 nucleotides read TGTGCCTGGAGAGCGAAGGGGTTTAACTATGGCTACACCTTC. Translation gives CAWRAKGFNYGYTF. The J gene is TRBJ1-2, the V gene TRBV30, with D maybe TRBD1 (5 bases). The CDR3 is made up of 14 amino acids. Germline assignment: CDR1 GTSNPN and CDR2 SVGIG (reference sequence). Trimming stripped 3 bases from V and 1 base from J, with 12 bases between.

The chain has TRBV6-1 and TRBJ1-5, with no clear D. The CDR3 extends over 12 amino acids. Germline loops: CDR1 MNHNS, CDR2 SASEGT. V lost 3 bases, J lost 5 bases, and 5 bases lay in between. In DNA, the CDR3 is TGTGCCAGCAGTGATTGGGATCAGCCCCAGCATTTT. This encodes CASSDWDQPQHF.

This chain links TRBV30 with TRBJ1-2, with D unresolved. This CDR3 comprises 12 residues. Germline V gives CDR1 GTSNPN, CDR2 SVGIG (reference sequence). Trimming stripped 7 bases from V and 7 bases from J, with 16 bases between. CDR3 region: CASAMTMSGYTF. The DNA for the CDR3 is TGTGCCTCTGCCATGACCATGTCTGGCTACACCTTC.

The chain couples TRBV9 to TRBJ1-1, with TRBD1 as a possible D gene (5 bases). The CDR3 sequence is 14 residues long. Trimming shortened V by 0 bases and J by 3 bases, and 9 bases separated the two germline ends. Germline V gene data show CDR1 as SGDLS and CDR2 as YYNGEE. This chain's CDR3 is CASSVDWGDTEAFF. CDR3 in DNA: TGTGCCAGCAGCGTAGACTGGGGGGACACTGAAGCTTTCTTT.

This chain joins TRBV2 and TRBJ2-2, with TRBD1 as a possible D gene (6 bases). Between the trimmed V and J ends, which lost 8 bases and 0 bases, there was a span of 13 bases. This CDR3 contains 15 residues. Looked up from germline, CDR1 is SNHLY and CDR2 is FYNNEI. CDR3 region: CASDRTESNTGELFF. CDR3 in DNA: TGTGCCAGCGACCGGACAGAATCGAACACCGGGGAGCTGTTTTTT.

V usage is TRBV7-2 and J usage is TRBJ2-2; 10 bases align to TRBD1. Trimming took 7 bases from V and 3 from J; bases not matched to a gene: 5. The length of the CDR3 is 15 residues. CDR1 is SGHTA and CDR2 is FQGNSA in the germline V gene. CDR3: CASTRGQGYTGELFF. DNA of the CDR3: TGTGCCAGCACCCGGGGACAGGGGTACACCGGGGAGCTGTTTTTT. Together with reference TRBV7-2 and TRBJ2-2, the CDR3 gives the full variable domain: GAGVSQSPSNKVTEKGKDVELRCDPISGHTALYWYRQSLGQGLEFLIYFQGNSAPDKSGLPSDRFSAERTGGSVSTLTIQRTQQEDSAVYLCASTRGQGYTGELFFGEGSRLTVL.

The J gene is TRBJ1-1, the V gene TRBV5-6; 9 bases agree with TRBD1. The CDR3 has 17 amino acids. V shed 0 bases and J 1 base; nucleotides not matched to a gene: 7. Germline V CDR1 and CDR2: SGHDT, YYEEEE. The CDR3 region is CASSLATGGAGNTEAFF. CDR3 coding DNA: TGTGCCAGCAGCTTGGCCACAGGGGGCGCCGGGAACACTGAAGCTTTCTTT. The full variable domain, completed using reference TRBV5-6 and TRBJ1-1, is DAGVTQSPTHLIKTRGQQVTLRCSPKSGHDTVSWYQQALGQGPQFIFQYYEEEERQRGNFPDRFSGHQFPNYSSELNVNALLLGDSALYLCASSLATGGAGNTEAFFGQGTRLTVV.

The rearrangement joins TRBV4-2 to TRBJ1-5; perhaps TRBD1 as D (5 bases). In germline, CDR1 is LGHNA, CDR2 YNFKEQ. V lost 0 bases and J 4 bases, leaving 10 bases between the germline ends. This CDR3 contains 15 residues. DNA of the CDR3: TGTGCCAGCAGCCAAGATGCGGGGGGGAATCAGCCCCAGCATTTT. It codes for CASSQDAGGNQPQHF.

The chain combines TRBV7-2 with TRBJ2-7; 8 bases are a match to TRBD1. CDR1 is SGHTA, CDR2 FQGNSA, per germline. The trim removed 7 bases at V and 5 bases at J, leaving 7 bases unmatched. CDR3 length: 13 amino acids. The CDR3 is CASKDRGTNEQYF. The CDR3 coding sequence is TGTGCCAGCAAAGACAGGGGTACGAACGAGCAGTACTTC. Full variable domain (missing parts from reference TRBV7-2 and TRBJ2-7): GAGVSQSPSNKVTEKGKDVELRCDPISGHTALYWYRQSLGQGLEFLIYFQGNSAPDKSGLPSDRFSAERTGGSVSTLTIQRTQQEDSAVYLCASKDRGTNEQYFGPGTRLTVT.

The V call is TRBV6-6, the J call TRBJ1-1; TRBD1 might be the D (6 bases). Germline V gene data show CDR1 as MNHNY and CDR2 as SVGAGI (reference sequence). The CDR3 loop spans 14 amino acids. V was shortened by 5 bases and J by 0 bases, with 10 bases between the two germline ends. CDR3 sequence: CASSPGQLNTEAFF. The CDR3 DNA sequence: TGTGCCAGCAGTCCCGGACAGTTGAACACTGAAGCTTTCTTT.

Written as DNA, the CDR3 is TGTGCCAGCTCTAGCGGGGGGCCCGGAGATACGCAGTATTTT. It specifies CASSSGGPGDTQYF. The rearrangement links TRBV6-1 to TRBJ2-3; 11 nucleotides agree with TRBD2. The length of the CDR3 is 14 residues. After removal of 8 bases from V and 5 bases from J, the junction contained 6 bases not matched to a gene. Germline CDR1 is MNHNS and CDR2 is SASEGT.

V gene TRBV6-1 combines with J gene TRBJ2-5, with D possibly being TRBD2 (5 bases). The germline CDR1 and CDR2 sequences are MNHNS and SASEGT. V lost 7 bases to trimming and J lost 5 bases, with 14 bases between them. The CDR3 runs to 13 residues. The CDR3 nucleotides are TGTGCCAGCACCGAAACTAGTTGGGAGACCCAGTACTTC. It translates to CASTETSWETQYF.

V usage is TRBV6-4 and J usage is TRBJ1-1; D remains unclear. This CDR3 comprises 14 residues. Germline loops: CDR1 MRHNA, CDR2 SNTAGT. Trimming stripped 4 bases from V and 2 bases from J, with 11 bases between. The DNA for the CDR3 is TGTGCCAGCAGTGCCAGTCCGGGTAACACTGAAGCTTTCTTT. Protein sequence: CASSASPGNTEAFF.

The chain couples TRBV4-2 to TRBJ2-3, with D unclear. Looked up from germline, CDR1 is LGHNA and CDR2 is YNFKEQ. The CDR3 contains 15 residues. V dropped 1 base and J dropped 2 bases, with 10 bases sitting between them. CDR3 DNA: TGTGCCAGCAGCCAAGGAAAAGGTGCCACAGATACGCAGTATTTT. As protein: CASSQGKGATDTQYF.

The rearrangement uses TRBV28 and TRBJ2-7; D is ambiguous. Germline V gene sequence: CDR1 MDHEN, CDR2 SYDVKM. The CDR3 loop spans 13 amino acids. V lost 2 bases to trimming and J lost 6 bases, with 11 bases between them. The CDR3: CASSLPSAREQYF. CDR3 sequence (DNA): TGTGCCAGCAGTTTACCCTCAGCGCGCGAGCAGTACTTC.

This chain links TRBV7-3 with TRBJ1-2, with D perhaps TRBD1 (6 bases). Trimming pared 5 bases from V and 3 bases from J, leaving 10 bases between. Germline CDR1 reads SGHTA; CDR2 reads FQGTGA. The CDR3 length is 13 residues. The CDR3 reads CASSEQGDYGYTF. CDR3 DNA sequence: TGTGCCAGCAGCGAACAGGGTGACTATGGCTACACCTTC.

This clone came up once. The CDR3, as DNA: TGTGCCAGCAGTCCGCGACTAGCGGGTTTCTACGAGCAGTACTTC. This encodes CASSPRLAGFYEQYF. The chain links TRBV27 to TRBJ2-7; TRBD2 aligns across 10 bases. The CDR3 totals 15 residues. Trimming removed 5 bases from V and 3 bases from J; junction bases left unmatched: 7. In germline, CDR1 is MNHEY, CDR2 SMNVEV (reference sequence).

The J gene is TRBJ2-1, the V gene TRBV25-1; 10 bases fit TRBD2. CDR3 length: 15 residues. The V gene end was trimmed by 3 bases and the J gene end by 5 bases; junction bases not matched to a gene: 4. Germline values: CDR1 MGHDK, CDR2 SYGVNS. The CDR3 sequence is CASSDPSGGDNEQFF. In nucleotides, the CDR3 is TGTGCCAGCAGTGATCCCAGCGGGGGGGACAATGAGCAGTTCTTC.

This clone was counted between two and nine times. The chain uses TRBV28 and TRBJ1-1; D gene unclear. Germline loops: CDR1 MDHEN, CDR2 SYDVKM. The CDR3 loop spans 12 amino acids. Trimming stripped 10 bases from V and 3 bases from J, with 12 bases between. The CDR3 DNA follows: TGTGCCATTAACAGACTAGACACTGAAGCTTTCTTT. As protein: CAINRLDTEAFF.

The chain employs TRBV28 and TRBJ1-1; D might be TRBD1 (5 bases). Germline V gene data show CDR1 as MDHEN and CDR2 as SYDVKM. This CDR3 contains 13 residues. Between the trimmed V and J ends, which lost 6 bases and 3 bases, there was a span of 11 bases. The CDR3 spells CASRERGDTEAFF. CDR3 nucleotide sequence: TGTGCCAGCAGGGAGCGAGGGGACACTGAAGCTTTCTTT.

This rearrangement joins TRBV7-9 to TRBJ1-2; D is undetermined. Germline lookup yields CDR1 SEHNR and CDR2 FQNEAQ (reference sequence). Trimming took off 1 base at V and 5 bases at J, with 8 bases between the two ends. The CDR3 totals 13 residues. The CDR3 sequence is CASSLGAAYGYTF. The CDR3 bases are TGTGCCAGCAGCTTAGGGGCAGCATATGGCTACACCTTC.

The chain is built from TRBV30 and TRBJ1-4; D perhaps matches TRBD1 (6 bases). Germline CDR1 is GTSNPN and CDR2 is SVGIG (reference sequence). The germline V and J ends were trimmed by 1 base and 10 bases, with 10 bases remaining between them. This CDR3 is 12 amino acids long. CDR3 loop: CAWSGDMVKLFF. CDR3 DNA: TGTGCCTGGAGTGGGGACATGGTAAAACTGTTTTTT.

The CDR3 DNA reads TGCAGCGTTGAAGGGCAGGGCGCCTACGAGCAGTACTTC. The encoded protein is CSVEGQGAYEQYF. The J gene is TRBJ2-7, the V gene TRBV29-1; D possibly corresponds to TRBD1 (5 bases). From germline, CDR1 is SQVTM and CDR2 ANQGSEA. The CDR3 extends over 13 amino acids. Trimming took off 1 base at V and 2 bases at J, with 9 bases between the two ends.